This T cell receptor (beta chain) stems from a study of OX40 agonist ivuxolimab in advanced cancers. It was autoimmune disease history or systemic immunosuppression that excluded patients. Patients had blood sampled at baseline and again on cycle 4 day 1 and cycle 7 day 1. Study results and limitations: At doses 0.1 to 3.0 mg/kg, CD4+ and CD8+ clones expanded. Nonresponders, in some cases, also had low normalized T-cell clonal expansion.

Losses at the gene ends were 4 bases for V and 0 bases for J; bases not matched to a gene: 7. Germline CDR1 is SGHDN and CDR2 is FVKESK. The CDR3 consists of 16 residues. A word on this clone: Its antigen is unknown.

Clones were read by immunoSEQ multiplex PCR, and TCRdb kept only the in-frame ones, dropping some. The sample yields 49,000 or so clones, around nine tenths seen once. J is TRBJ2-3 and V is TRBV14; TRBD2 agrees at 7 bases. The TCR comes from an adult with an advanced solid tumor such as melanoma, head and neck, liver or kidney cancer. The sequenced sample was CD4+ or CD8+ T cells sorted from blood, obtained in a trial of the OX40 agonist ivuxolimab. CDR3 coding DNA: TGTGCCAGCAGCCTCATCACTAGCGCTAGCACAGATACGCAGTATTTT. Its protein is CASSLITSASTDTQYF.